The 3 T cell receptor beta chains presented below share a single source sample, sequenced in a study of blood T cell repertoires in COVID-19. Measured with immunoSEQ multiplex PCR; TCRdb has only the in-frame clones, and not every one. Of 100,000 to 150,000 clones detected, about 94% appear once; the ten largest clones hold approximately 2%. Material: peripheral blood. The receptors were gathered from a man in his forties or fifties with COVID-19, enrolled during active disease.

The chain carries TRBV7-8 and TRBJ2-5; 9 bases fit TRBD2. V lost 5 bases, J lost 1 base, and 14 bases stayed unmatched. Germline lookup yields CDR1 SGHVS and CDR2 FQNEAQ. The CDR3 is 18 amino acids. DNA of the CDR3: TGTGCCAGCAGCCCCAAGTTCGGGAGCGGGAGGATCCAAGAGACCCAGTACTTC. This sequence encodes CASSPKFGSGRIQETQYF.

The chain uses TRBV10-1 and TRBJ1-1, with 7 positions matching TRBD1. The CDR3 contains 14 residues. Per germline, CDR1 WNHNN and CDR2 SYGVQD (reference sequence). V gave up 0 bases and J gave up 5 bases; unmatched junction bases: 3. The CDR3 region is CASSESRDSTEAFF. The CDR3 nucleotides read TGCGCCAGCAGTGAGTCCCGGGACAGTACTGAAGCTTTCTTT.

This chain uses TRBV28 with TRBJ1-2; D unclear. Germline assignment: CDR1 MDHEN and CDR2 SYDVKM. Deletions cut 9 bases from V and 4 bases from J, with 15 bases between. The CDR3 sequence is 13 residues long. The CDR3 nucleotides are TGTGCCAGTCGTGACCGGACTGGCTATGGCTACACCTTC. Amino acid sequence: CASRDRTGYGYTF.